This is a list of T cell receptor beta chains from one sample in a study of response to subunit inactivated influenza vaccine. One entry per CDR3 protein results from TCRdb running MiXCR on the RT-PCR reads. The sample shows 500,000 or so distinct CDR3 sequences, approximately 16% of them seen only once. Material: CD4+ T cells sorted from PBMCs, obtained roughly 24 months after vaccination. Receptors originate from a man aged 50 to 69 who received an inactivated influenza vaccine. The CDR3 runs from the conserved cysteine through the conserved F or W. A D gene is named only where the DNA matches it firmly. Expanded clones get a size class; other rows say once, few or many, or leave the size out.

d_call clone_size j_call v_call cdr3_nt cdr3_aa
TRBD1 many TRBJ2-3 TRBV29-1 TGCAGCGTTTCCGGGACAGGGCTGACAGATACGCAGTATTTT CSVSGTGLTDTQYF
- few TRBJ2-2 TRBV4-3 TGCGCCAGCAGCCAAGACTTCAGTACCTTCGGGAACACCGGGGAGCTGTTTTTT CASSQDFSTFGNTGELFF
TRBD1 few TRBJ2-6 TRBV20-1 TGCAGTGCTGCCGGGACAGGGGTGTCTGGGGCCAACGTCCTGACTTTC CSAAGTGVSGANVLTF
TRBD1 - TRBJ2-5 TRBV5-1 TGCGCCAGCACTCGGACAGGGGGCGAGACCCAGTACTTC CASTRTGGETQYF
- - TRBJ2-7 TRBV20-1 TGCAGTGCTAGAGATGCCCGGCTGGCTCTCTACGAGCAGTACTTC CSARDARLALYEQYF
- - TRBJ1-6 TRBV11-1 TGTGCCAGCAGCTTCGGCACCCAAGCGGCCCTCCACTTT CASSFGTQAALHF
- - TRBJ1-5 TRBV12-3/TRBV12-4 TGTGCCTGCAGCGAAACGGGGGGGCCACAGCCCCAGCATTTT CACSETGGPQPQHF
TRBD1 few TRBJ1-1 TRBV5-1 TGCGCCAGCAGCTTGGGCCAGGGGGCGGGCACTGAAGCTTTCTTT CASSLGQGAGTEAFF
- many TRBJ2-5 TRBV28 TGTGCCAGCAGTCTTCGTCGTGGGGTGGGGGAGACCCAGTACTTC CASSLRRGVGETQYF
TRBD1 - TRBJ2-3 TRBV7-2 TGTGCCAGCAGCTTAAGACAGGGCCTCACAGATACGCAGTATTTT CASSLRQGLTDTQYF
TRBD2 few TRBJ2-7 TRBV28 TGTGCCAGCCGAGGACCGGGACTAGCGGCTGCCTACGAGCAGTACTTC CASRGPGLAAAYEQYF